This paragraph reports one TCR beta chain. Its antigen is still unknown. Sample time point: patch test 2, 6 weeks after DPC sensitization. Treatment here: therapeutic diphenylcyclopropenone sensitization with weekly scalp DPC. Trimming left V 0 bases short and J 7 bases short, with 21 bases between. Germline CDR1 is MNHNS and CDR2 is SASEGT. This CDR3 is built from 17 residues. The source of the sample is a study of human T cells and chemical hapten exposure. Study-level background: On the upper back, patch tests were applied with 0.01% DPC and read at 6 days. Per-sample TCR yield variability stemmed mainly from small pooled library volume differences.

Regarding the study as a whole: PT1 expanded TCR counts and patch test score correlated positively. TCRs above 1 in 1000 frequency stayed constant with DPC sensitization.

TCRdb itself ran the RACE reads through MiXCR, one entry per CDR3 protein. In the table there are about 400,000 distinct CDR3 sequences, about 6.9% of which are singletons. This material consisted of whole blood, taken in connection with sensitization to the hapten diphenylcyclopropenone (DPC). The receptor was isolated from a woman aged 18-29 years with alopecia areata. Some clones in this sample may be carry-over from other donors' samples. The rearrangement links TRBV6-1 to TRBJ2-5, with D possibly being TRBD1 (5 bases). This chain's CDR3 is CASSEALGQGERRTQYF. DNA for the CDR3: TGTGCCAGCAGTGAAGCGCTAGGGCAGGGTGAGCGTCGGACCCAGTACTTC.